The rows below give T cell receptor beta chains drawn from one sample of a study of breast tumors, draining lymph nodes, adjacent tissues. One entry per CDR3 protein results from TCRdb running MiXCR on the multiplex PCR reads. Among 150,000 to 250,000 distinct CDR3 sequences listed, approximately 30% were seen once. What was sequenced was axillary lymph node tissue. These TCRs come from a female donor with breast cancer. Some clones in this sample may be carry-over from other donors' samples. Each CDR3 is given with its conserved first and last residue. A D gene is named only where the DNA matches it firmly. Part of the rows lack a size; the others show once, few, many or a class for expanded clones.

V gene: TRBV2; D gene: .; clone size: many; J gene: TRBJ2-1; CDR3 protein: CASSDFLNEQFF; CDR3 DNA: TGTGCCAGCAGTGACTTCCTTAATGAGCAGTTCTTC
V gene: TRBV5-6; D gene: TRBD2; clone size: many; J gene: TRBJ2-7; CDR3 protein: CASSPRFSGSDEQYF; CDR3 DNA: TGTGCCAGCAGCCCGAGATTTAGCGGGAGCGACGAGCAGTACTTC
V gene: TRBV10-3; D gene: TRBD1; clone size: .; J gene: TRBJ1-2; CDR3 protein: CASGDSGRYGYTF; CDR3 DNA: TGTGCCAGCGGGGACAGTGGAAGGTATGGCTACACCTTC
V gene: TRBV5-5; D gene: TRBD1; clone size: many; J gene: TRBJ1-2; CDR3 protein: CASSTQGAFYGYTF; CDR3 DNA: TGTGCCAGCAGCACGCAGGGGGCGTTCTATGGCTACACCTTC
V gene: TRBV4-1; D gene: .; clone size: once; J gene: TRBJ2-2; CDR3 protein: CASSQTEAGELFF; CDR3 DNA: TGCGCCAGCAGCCAAACCGAAGCAGGGGAGCTGTTTTTT
V gene: TRBV6-4; D gene: .; clone size: many; J gene: TRBJ2-2; CDR3 protein: CASRGGQNTGELFF; CDR3 DNA: TGTGCCAGCAGGGGGGGTCAGAACACCGGGGAGCTGTTTTTT
V gene: TRBV14; D gene: .; clone size: many; J gene: TRBJ1-2; CDR3 protein: CASSQDTVMRGYTF; CDR3 DNA: TGTGCCAGCAGCCAAGATACAGTGATGAGAGGCTACACCTTC
V gene: TRBV3-1; D gene: TRBD2; clone size: .; J gene: TRBJ2-1; CDR3 protein: CASSLLERGSNEQFF; CDR3 DNA: TGTGCCAGCAGCCTTTTGGAGCGGGGATCCAATGAGCAGTTCTTC
V gene: TRBV20-1; D gene: TRBD2; clone size: many; J gene: TRBJ2-6; CDR3 protein: CSARDFQRETGANVLTF; CDR3 DNA: TGCAGTGCTAGAGATTTCCAGCGGGAGACTGGGGCCAACGTCCTGACTTTC
V gene: TRBV20-1; D gene: TRBD1; clone size: many; J gene: TRBJ2-7; CDR3 protein: CSARGGDRGLPEQYF; CDR3 DNA: TGCAGTGCTAGAGGGGGGGACAGGGGTCTGCCCGAGCAGTACTTC
V gene: TRBV10-2; D gene: TRBD1; clone size: medium-sized; J gene: TRBJ2-3; CDR3 protein: CASNGTGTDTQYF; CDR3 DNA: TGCGCCAGCAACGGGACAGGCACAGATACGCAGTATTTT
V gene: TRBV5-1; D gene: TRBD2; clone size: .; J gene: TRBJ2-5; CDR3 protein: CANSLGSSGETQYF; CDR3 DNA: TGCGCCAACAGCTTGGGGTCTAGCGGGGAGACCCAGTACTTC
V gene: TRBV20-1; D gene: TRBD2; clone size: many; J gene: TRBJ2-2; CDR3 protein: CSARGLAGTGELFF; CDR3 DNA: TGCAGTGCTAGAGGTCTAGCGGGGACCGGGGAGCTGTTTTTT
V gene: TRBV28; D gene: TRBD1; clone size: few; J gene: TRBJ2-7; CDR3 protein: CASSHSGTGGYEQYF; CDR3 DNA: TGTGCCAGCAGCCATTCCGGGACAGGGGGCTACGAGCAGTACTTC
V gene: TRBV6-1; D gene: .; clone size: many; J gene: TRBJ2-7; CDR3 protein: CASSDWGGSSSYEQYF; CDR3 DNA: TGTGCCAGCAGTGATTGGGGGGGCTCATCGTCCTACGAGCAGTACTTC